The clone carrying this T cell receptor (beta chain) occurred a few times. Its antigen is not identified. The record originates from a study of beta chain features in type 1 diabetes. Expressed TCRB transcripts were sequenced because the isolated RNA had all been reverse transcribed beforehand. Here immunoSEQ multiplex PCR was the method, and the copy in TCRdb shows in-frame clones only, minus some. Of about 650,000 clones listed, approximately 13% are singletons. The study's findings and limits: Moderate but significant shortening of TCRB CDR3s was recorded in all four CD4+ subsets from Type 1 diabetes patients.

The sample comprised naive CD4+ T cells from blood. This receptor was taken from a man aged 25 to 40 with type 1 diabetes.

CDR3: CASSLGRINTDTQYF. The CDR3 DNA reads as TGTGCCAGCAGCTTAGGCCGGATAAACACAGATACGCAGTATTTT. The V and J genes are TRBV11-2 and TRBJ2-3; D gene uncertain. V lost 1 base, J lost 2 bases, and 10 bases lay in between. The V gene's germline CDR1 is SGHAT and CDR2 FQNNGV. The CDR3 contains 15 residues.